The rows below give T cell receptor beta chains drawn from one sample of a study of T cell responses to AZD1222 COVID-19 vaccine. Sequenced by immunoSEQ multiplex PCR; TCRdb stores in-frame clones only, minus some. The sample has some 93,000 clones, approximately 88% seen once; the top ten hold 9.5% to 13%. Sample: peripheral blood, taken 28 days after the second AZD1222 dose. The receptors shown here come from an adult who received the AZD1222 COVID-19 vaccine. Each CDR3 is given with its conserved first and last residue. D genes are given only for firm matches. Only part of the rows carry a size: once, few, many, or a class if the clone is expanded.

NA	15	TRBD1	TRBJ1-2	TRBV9	TGTGCCAGCAGCGCCCGGACAGGGGAGGACTATGGCTACACCTTC	CASSARTGEDYGYTF
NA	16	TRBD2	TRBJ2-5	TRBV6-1	TGTGCCAGCAGTGCGGGACTAGCGGGGCAACAAGAGACCCAGTACTTC	CASSAGLAGQQETQYF
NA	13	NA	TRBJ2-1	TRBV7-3	TGTGCCAGCAGATCGGCGGACTACAATGAGCAGTTCTTC	CASRSADYNEQFF
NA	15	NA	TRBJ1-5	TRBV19	TGTGCCAGTAGTGAACCGCCTGGGAGCAATCAGCCCCAGCATTTT	CASSEPPGSNQPQHF
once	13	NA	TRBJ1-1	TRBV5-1	TGCGCCAGCAGCCCCTATCCCGGAACTGAAGCTTTCTTT	CASSPYPGTEAFF
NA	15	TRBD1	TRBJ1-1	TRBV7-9	TGTGCCAGCAGCGCGGCGGACAGGCTAACCTCCGAAGCTTTCTTT	CASSAADRLTSEAFF
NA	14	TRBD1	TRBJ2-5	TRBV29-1	TGCAGCGTTGGGGGGACAGCCGGATGGGAGACCCAGTACTTC	CSVGGTAGWETQYF
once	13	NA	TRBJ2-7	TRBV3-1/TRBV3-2	TGTGCCAGCAGCCAAGTGCCATCCCTGGAGCAGTACTTC	CASSQVPSLEQYF
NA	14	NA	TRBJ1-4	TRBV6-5	TGTGCCAGCAAAGCCGGGACTGCAAATGAAAAACTGTTTTTT	CASKAGTANEKLFF
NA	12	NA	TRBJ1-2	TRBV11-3	TGTGCCAGCAGCGTTGGAAGCCGGGACTACACCTTC	CASSVGSRDYTF
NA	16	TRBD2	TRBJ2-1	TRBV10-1	TGCGCCAGCAGTCACCACGCTAGCGGGAGGGTCAATGAGCAGTTCTTC	CASSHHASGRVNEQFF